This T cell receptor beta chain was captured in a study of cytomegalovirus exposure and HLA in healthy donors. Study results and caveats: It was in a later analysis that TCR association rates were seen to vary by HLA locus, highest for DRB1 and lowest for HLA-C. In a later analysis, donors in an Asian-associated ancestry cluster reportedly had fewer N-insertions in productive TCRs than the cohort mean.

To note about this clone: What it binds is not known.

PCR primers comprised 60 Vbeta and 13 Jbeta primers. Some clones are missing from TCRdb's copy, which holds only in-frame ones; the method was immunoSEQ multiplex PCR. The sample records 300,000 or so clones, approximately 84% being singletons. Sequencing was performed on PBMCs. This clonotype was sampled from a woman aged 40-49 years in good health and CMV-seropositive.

CDR3 nucleotide sequence: TGTGCCAGCAAGGGGCAACTCCAGAACACTGAAGCTTTCTTT. It specifies CASKGQLQNTEAFF. The chain combines TRBV7-2 with TRBJ1-1; D possibly corresponds to TRBD1 (5 bases). V lost 7 bases, J lost 1 base, and 13 bases lay in between. Germline loops: CDR1 SGHTA, CDR2 FQGNSA. CDR3 length: 14 residues.